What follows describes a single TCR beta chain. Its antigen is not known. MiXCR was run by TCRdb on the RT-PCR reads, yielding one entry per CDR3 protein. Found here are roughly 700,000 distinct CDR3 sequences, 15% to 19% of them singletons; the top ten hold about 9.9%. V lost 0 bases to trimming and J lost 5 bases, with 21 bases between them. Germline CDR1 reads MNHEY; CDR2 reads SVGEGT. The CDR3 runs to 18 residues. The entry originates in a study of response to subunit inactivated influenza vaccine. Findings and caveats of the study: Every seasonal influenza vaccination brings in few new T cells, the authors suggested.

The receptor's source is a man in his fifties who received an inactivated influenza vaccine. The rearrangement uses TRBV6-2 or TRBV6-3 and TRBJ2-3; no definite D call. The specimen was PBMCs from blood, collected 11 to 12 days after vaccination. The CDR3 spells CASSYSLLVLSLEDTQYF. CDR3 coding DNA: TGTGCCAGCAGTTACTCCCTTTTGGTCCTTTCGTTAGAAGATACGCAGTATTTT.